This section outlines one T cell receptor beta chain sequence together with its context. Germline lookup yields CDR1 SGHAT and CDR2 FQNNGV. V lost 3 bases to trimming and J lost 6 bases, with 26 bases between them. The CDR3 length is 19 residues. The data are from a study of control samples from healthy donors and cancer patients. Produced via immunoSEQ multiplex PCR; TCRdb's table is partial and in-frame only. The sample carries 100,000 to 150,000 clones, just under 95% recorded once. The receptor was isolated from a man aged 18 to 30 in good health. The sample taken for sequencing was blood. The chain carries TRBV11-2 and TRBJ2-2; the D gene is possibly TRBD2 (7 bases). CDR3 sequence (DNA): TGTGCCAGCAGCTTTGGGCGTATGGGGGGGCGGGAACACCCCGGGGAGCTGTTTTTT. Translated: CASSFGRMGGREHPGELFF.